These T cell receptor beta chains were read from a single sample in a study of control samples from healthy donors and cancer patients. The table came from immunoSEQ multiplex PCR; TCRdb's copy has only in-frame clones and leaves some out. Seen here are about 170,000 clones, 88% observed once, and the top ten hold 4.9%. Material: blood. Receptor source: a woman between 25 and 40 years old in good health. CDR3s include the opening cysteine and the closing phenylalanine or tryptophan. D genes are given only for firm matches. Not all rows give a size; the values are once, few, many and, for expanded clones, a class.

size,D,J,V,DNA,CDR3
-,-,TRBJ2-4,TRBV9,TGTGCCAGCAGCGTTTCGGGGCGAAACATTCAGTACTTC,CASSVSGRNIQYF
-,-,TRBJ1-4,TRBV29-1,TGCAGCGCCCTGTACGGGTATGAAAAACTGTTTTTT,CSALYGYEKLFF
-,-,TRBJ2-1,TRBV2,TGTGCCAGCAGTGAAGACTTCACCAACTACAATGAGCAGTTCTTC,CASSEDFTNYNEQFF
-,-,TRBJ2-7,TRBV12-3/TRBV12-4,TGTGCCAGCAGTTTAGCCCCTATAGAGCAGTACTTC,CASSLAPIEQYF
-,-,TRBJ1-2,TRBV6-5,TGTGCCAGCAAAACACAGGGTGACTATGGCTACACCTTC,CASKTQGDYGYTF
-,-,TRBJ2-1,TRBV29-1,TGCAGCGCGGATGGAAACAATGAGCAGTTCTTC,CSADGNNEQFF
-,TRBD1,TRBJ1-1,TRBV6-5,TGTGCCAGCAGTTACCCCCAGGGGGCAACTGAAGCTTTCTTT,CASSYPQGATEAFF
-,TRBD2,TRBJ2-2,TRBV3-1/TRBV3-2,TGTGCCAGCAGCCAAGATGGGGGGGCCGGGGAGCTGTTTTTT,CASSQDGGAGELFF
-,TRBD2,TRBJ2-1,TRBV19,TGTGCCAGTAGTATGGGGTGGACCGGGACTAGCGGGGATGAGCAGTTCTTC,CASSMGWTGTSGDEQFF
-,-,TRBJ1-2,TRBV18,TGTGCCAGCTCGTCTGACAGCTACTATGGCTACACCTTC,CASSSDSYYGYTF
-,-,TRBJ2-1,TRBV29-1,TGCAGCGTTGAAGATATAGGGGCCGAGCAGTTCTTC,CSVEDIGAEQFF
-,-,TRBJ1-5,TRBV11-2,TGTGCCAGCAGCCAAGCCCCGACCAGCAATCAGCCCCAGCATTTT,CASSQAPTSNQPQHF
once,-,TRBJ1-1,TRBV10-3,TGTGCCATCAGTGACAGGGAGGGGACTGAAGCTTTCTTT,CAISDREGTEAFF
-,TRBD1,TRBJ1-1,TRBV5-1,TGCGCCAGCAGCTTTCGTACAGGGGGGACTGAAGCTTTCTTT,CASSFRTGGTEAFF
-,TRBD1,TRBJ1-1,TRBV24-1,TGTGCCACCAGTGATACAGGGGGCGTCTCGAGTGAAGCTTTCTTT,CATSDTGGVSSEAFF
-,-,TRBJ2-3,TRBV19,TGTGCCAGTAGTCAGGGGGGTAGCGGCGCCGCAGATACGCAGTATTTT,CASSQGGSGAADTQYF
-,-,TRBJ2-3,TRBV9,TGTGCCAGCAGCGTAGAGGCGGCAGATACGCAGTATTTT,CASSVEAADTQYF
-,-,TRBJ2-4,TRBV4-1,TGCGCCAGCAGCCAAGACGAAGTGAGATGGAGAGCCAAAAACATTCAGTACTTC,CASSQDEVRWRAKNIQYF
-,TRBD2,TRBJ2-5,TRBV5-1,TGCGCCAGCAGCTTGGCTCCGGCTAGCGGGGGGAGGATGGAGACCCAGTACTTC,CASSLAPASGGRMETQYF
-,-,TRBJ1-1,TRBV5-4,TGTGCCAGCAGCTTGCCCCCGGGGAGTGAAGCTTTCTTT,CASSLPPGSEAFF
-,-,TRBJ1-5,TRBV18,TGTGCCAGCTCACCGGGTGGAACCAATCAGCCCCAGCATTTT,CASSPGGTNQPQHF
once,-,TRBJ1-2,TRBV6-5,TGTGCCAGCAGTTCCCAGGGGTTCGATGGCTACACCTTC,CASSSQGFDGYTF
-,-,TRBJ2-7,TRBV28,TGTGCCAGCAGCCCAATGGTCCGGGGGTGGATCTACGAGCAGTACTTC,CASSPMVRGWIYEQYF
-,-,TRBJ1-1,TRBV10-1,TGCGCCAGCAGTGAACCAAGTAGGTCTGAAGCTTTCTTT,CASSEPSRSEAFF
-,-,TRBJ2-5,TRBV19,TGTGCCAGTAAAGAGAGGGACCGCGAGACCCAGTACTTC,CASKERDRETQYF
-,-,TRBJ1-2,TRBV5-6,TGTGCCAGCAGCTCCGCAGGTACAGGCTATGGCTACACCTTC,CASSSAGTGYGYTF
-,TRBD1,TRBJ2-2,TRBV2,TGTGCCAGCAAAACAACCGGGACAGCGAACACCGGGGAGCTGTTTTTT,CASKTTGTANTGELFF
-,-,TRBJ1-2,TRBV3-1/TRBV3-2,TGTGCCAGCAGCCAAGACACGGGCCCCGGCGGCTACACCTTC,CASSQDTGPGGYTF
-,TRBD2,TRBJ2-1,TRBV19,TGTGCCAGTAGTGGGGGGAGGGCCGGGAATGAGCAGTTCTTC,CASSGGRAGNEQFF
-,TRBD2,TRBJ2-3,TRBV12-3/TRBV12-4,TGTGCCAGCACCGGGGGGGCCTCAGATACGCAGTATTTT,CASTGGASDTQYF
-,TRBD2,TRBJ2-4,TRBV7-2,TGTGCCAGCAGCTTAGCGCCGGGGAGGGACAAAAACATTCAGTACTTC,CASSLAPGRDKNIQYF
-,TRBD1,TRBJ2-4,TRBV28,TGTGCCAGCAGTTCCCCAAAAGACAGGGGAAACATTCAGTACTTC,CASSSPKDRGNIQYF
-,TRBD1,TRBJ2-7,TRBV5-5,TGTGCCAGCAGAGAGCCGTTGGGACAGCCCTACGAGCAGTACTTC,CASREPLGQPYEQYF
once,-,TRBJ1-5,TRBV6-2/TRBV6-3,TGTGCCAGCAGTTACTTGGGACCCCAGCCCCAGCATTTT,CASSYLGPQPQHF
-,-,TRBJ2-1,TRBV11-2,TGTGCCAGCAGCTTAGAGGGACACAATGAGCAGTTCTTC,CASSLEGHNEQFF
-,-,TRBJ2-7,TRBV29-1,TGCAGCGTTGAAGATCCCCGGACACAGACCTACGAGCAGTACTTC,CSVEDPRTQTYEQYF
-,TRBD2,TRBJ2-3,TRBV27,TGTGCCAGCAGTCAAGCGGGAGGGCCACCAGATACGCAGTATTTT,CASSQAGGPPDTQYF
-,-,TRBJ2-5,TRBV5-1,TGCGCCAGCAGCTTGGGGCAGGAGAAGACCCAGTACTTC,CASSLGQEKTQYF
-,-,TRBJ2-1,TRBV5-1,TGCGCCAGCGCATTGGGGGCGGGCGAGCAGTTCTTC,CASALGAGEQFF
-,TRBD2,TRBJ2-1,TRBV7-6,TGTGCCAGCAGCCGCCGACTAGCGGTGAGCTCCTACAATGAGCAGTTCTTC,CASSRRLAVSSYNEQFF
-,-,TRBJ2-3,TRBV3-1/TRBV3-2,TGTGCCAGCAGCCAAGCTGACCGGGACACAGATACGCAGTATTTT,CASSQADRDTDTQYF
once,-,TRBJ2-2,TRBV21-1,TGTGCCAGCATGTCGATACGCACCGGGGAGCTGTTTTTT,CASMSIRTGELFF
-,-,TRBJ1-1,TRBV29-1,TGCAGCGCCTGGTGGGGGCCTGAAGCTTTCTTT,CSAWWGPEAFF
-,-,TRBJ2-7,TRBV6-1,TGTGCCAGCAGTGAATATTCGGGACAAACGGAGCAGTACTTC,CASSEYSGQTEQYF
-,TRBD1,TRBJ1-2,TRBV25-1,TGTGCCAGCAGTGGATTACAGGGGAAACCTAACTATGGCTACACCTTC,CASSGLQGKPNYGYTF